This TCR beta chain was identified in a study of identical twins. General observations from the study: Cross-sectional statistics, not tracking of the same donors, supported the conclusions.

Concerning this clonotype: The antigen is unknown.

V shed 4 bases, J shed 1 base, and the junction held 4 bases outside the gene matches. There are 14 residues in the CDR3. Germline V gives CDR1 LGHDT, CDR2 YNNKEL (reference sequence). TCRdb reanalysed the 5' RACE reads using MiXCR and keeps one entry per CDR3 protein. Of 200,000 to 300,000 distinct CDR3 sequences listed, 10% are singletons. The clonotype comes from a man in his fifties or sixties in good health. The chain recombines TRBV3-1 with TRBJ2-7; 7 positions agree with TRBD2. Source material: memory T cells sorted from blood. The CDR3 DNA reads as TGTGCCAGCAGCCGGAGGGGAGGGTCCTACGAGCAGTACTTC. This codes for CASSRRGGSYEQYF.